A selection of T cell receptor beta chains follows, all from one sample in a study of shared clonotypes between healthy human individuals. The data were produced by immunoSEQ multiplex PCR, yet TCRdb's version contains in-frame clones alone and is incomplete. Among 740,000 or so clones listed, around three quarters were seen once. Sequenced input: memory CD4+ T cells sorted from blood. The receptors come from a woman under 40 in good health. CDR3s include the opening cysteine and the closing phenylalanine or tryptophan. The order of the fields is D gene, V gene, clone size, J gene, CDR3 length, CDR3 protein, CDR3 DNA. The D gene is left open where the match is weak. Not all rows give a size; the values are once, few, many and, for expanded clones, a class.

>TRBD2|TRBV28|-|TRBJ2-7|14
CASSSSREGKEQYF
TGTGCCAGCAGTTCTTCCCGGGAGGGTAAAGAGCAGTACTTC
>-|TRBV4-1|-|TRBJ2-4|17
CASSQDIRGSSKNIQYF
TGCGCCAGCAGCCAAGATATAAGGGGGTCTAGCAAAAACATTCAGTACTTC
>-|TRBV2|-|TRBJ1-2|15
CASSRIIPGLGGYTF
TGTGCCAGCAGTCGGATAATCCCCGGCCTCGGGGGCTACACCTTC
>TRBD2|TRBV7-2|-|TRBJ2-1|15
CASSTLGTSFSEQFF
TGTGCCAGCAGCACATTGGGGACTAGCTTCAGTGAGCAGTTCTTC
>-|TRBV27|-|TRBJ2-1|16
CASRAYRTDTYNEQFF
TGTGCCAGCAGGGCCTACCGGACCGATACCTACAATGAGCAGTTCTTC
>-|TRBV28|-|TRBJ1-1|14
CASTLDILYTEAFF
TGTGCCAGCACTCTGGACATATTGTACACTGAAGCTTTCTTT
>TRBD2|TRBV28|-|TRBJ2-7|13
CASSWGGKDEQYF
TGTGCCAGCAGTTGGGGGGGAAAGGACGAGCAGTACTTC
>-|TRBV25-1|-|TRBJ2-7|12
CASSQSSYEQYF
TGTGCCAGCAGCCAAAGCTCCTACGAGCAGTACTTC
>TRBD1|TRBV4-2|-|TRBJ1-5|16
CASSQTGTGGRQPQHF
TGTGCCAGCAGCCAAACCGGGACAGGAGGTAGACAGCCCCAGCATTTT
>-|TRBV11-2|many|TRBJ1-3|16
CASSTTGTPSGNTIYF
TGTGCCAGCAGCACAACCGGGACACCCTCTGGAAACACCATATATTTT
>-|TRBV10-1|-|TRBJ1-3|15
CASSDPAITGNTIYF
TGCGCCAGCAGTGACCCCGCGATAACAGGAAACACCATATATTTT
>-|TRBV10-3|-|TRBJ2-7|13
CAISVDSRYEQYF
TGTGCCATCAGTGTGGACAGTCGCTACGAGCAGTACTTC
>TRBD2|TRBV28|-|TRBJ2-1|15
CASSARLAGRDEQFF
TGTGCCAGCAGTGCCCGACTAGCGGGGAGGGATGAGCAGTTCTTC
>-|TRBV7-2|-|TRBJ1-5|16
CASSPVVVGGNQPQHF
TGTGCCAGCAGCCCGGTGGTTGTAGGGGGCAATCAGCCCCAGCATTTT
>-|TRBV9|-|TRBJ2-2|14
CASSGRGLAGELFF
TGTGCCAGCAGCGGGAGGGGATTGGCCGGGGAGCTGTTTTTT
>TRBD2|TRBV19|few|TRBJ2-3|13
CASSRGLADTQYF
TGTGCCAGTAGCCGAGGACTAGCTGATACGCAGTATTTT
>-|TRBV6-6|-|TRBJ1-3|15
CASSLPGQAGNTIYF
TGTGCCAGCAGCCTCCCGGGGCAGGCTGGAAACACCATATATTTT
>-|TRBV28|-|TRBJ2-3|15
CASSLDRLSTDTQYF
TGTGCCAGCAGTTTAGACAGGCTGAGCACAGATACGCAGTATTTT
>-|TRBV30|-|TRBJ2-1|11
CAWEAYNEQFF
TGTGCCTGGGAGGCCTACAATGAGCAGTTCTTC
>-|TRBV27|-|TRBJ1-2|14
CASMRVGQSYGYTF
TGTGCCAGCATGAGGGTGGGACAATCCTATGGCTACACCTTC
>TRBD2|TRBV10-2|-|TRBJ2-7|16
CASSEIRAGGPYEQYF
TGCGCCAGCAGTGAGATTCGGGCGGGAGGACCCTACGAGCAGTACTTC
>TRBD1|TRBV27|few|TRBJ1-5|14
CASSPSGGSKPQHF
TGTGCCAGCAGTCCATCAGGGGGGAGTAAGCCCCAGCATTTT
>-|TRBV27|-|TRBJ2-2|16
CASSSPLEQGTGELFF
TGTGCCAGCAGCTCGCCCCTAGAGCAGGGGACCGGGGAGCTGTTTTTT
>-|TRBV20-1|-|TRBJ2-3|11
CSAKRADTQYF
TGCAGTGCCAAGAGGGCAGATACGCAGTATTTT
>-|TRBV4-2|-|TRBJ2-2|16
CASSQVSPVNTGELFF
TGTGCCAGCAGCCAAGTCTCCCCTGTCAACACCGGGGAGCTGTTTTTT
>TRBD2|TRBV5-1|once|TRBJ2-7|14
CASSSLAEIDEQYF
TGCGCCAGCAGCTCACTAGCGGAAATCGACGAGCAGTACTTC
>TRBD1|TRBV29-1|-|TRBJ2-5|13
CSVEGTGMETQYF
TGCAGCGTTGAAGGGACAGGGATGGAGACCCAGTACTTC
>TRBD2|TRBV6-6|-|TRBJ2-7|16
CASRASGGLDSYEQYF
TGTGCCAGCAGGGCTAGCGGGGGCCTGGACTCCTACGAGCAGTACTTC
>TRBD1|TRBV7-2|few|TRBJ2-4|17
CASSLVGTGFTKNIQYF
TGTGCCAGCAGCTTAGTAGGGACAGGGTTCACCAAAAACATTCAGTACTTC
>TRBD2|TRBV2|-|TRBJ2-1|15
CASIRLAEIRNEQFF
TGTGCCAGCATTCGACTAGCGGAGATACGCAATGAGCAGTTCTTC
>TRBD2|TRBV11-2|once|TRBJ2-1|16
CASSLRGGSGISEQFF
TGTGCCAGCAGCTTAAGGGGGGGTAGCGGGATTAGTGAGCAGTTCTTC
>-|TRBV7-2|-|TRBJ1-2|16
CASSLEPGDAYYGYTF
TGTGCCAGCAGCTTAGAGCCCGGCGACGCCTACTATGGCTACACCTTC
>TRBD1|TRBV19|-|TRBJ1-5|17
CASSIGTGYNSNQPQHF
TGTGCCAGTAGTATTGGGACAGGGTACAATAGCAATCAGCCCCAGCATTTT
>TRBD1|TRBV5-4|-|TRBJ2-1|16
CASSLESGTGINEQFF
TGTGCCAGCAGCTTGGAGTCCGGGACAGGTATCAATGAGCAGTTCTTC
>TRBD1|TRBV29-1|-|TRBJ2-7|12
CSGGQGAREQYF
TGCAGCGGGGGACAGGGGGCGAGGGAGCAGTACTTC
>-|TRBV5-1|few|TRBJ1-2|12
CASSFRGNGYTF
TGCGCCAGCAGCTTCAGGGGTAATGGCTACACCTTC
>TRBD1|TRBV7-9|once|TRBJ1-1|11
CASSRDSEAFF
TGTGCCAGCAGCCGGGACAGCGAAGCTTTCTTT
>TRBD2|TRBV4-1|-|TRBJ2-1|15
CASSQEGGSVGEQFF
TGCGCCAGCAGCCAAGAGGGCGGGAGTGTCGGTGAGCAGTTCTTC
>TRBD1|TRBV28|few|TRBJ1-3|17
CASSSPGTGRSGNTIYF
TGTGCCAGCAGCAGTCCCGGGACAGGGAGGTCTGGAAACACCATATATTTT
>TRBD2|TRBV28|-|TRBJ2-5|18
CASSSPGLAGGTKETQYF
TGTGCCAGCAGTTCCCCGGGACTAGCGGGAGGGACCAAAGAGACCCAGTACTTC
>-|TRBV11-2|-|TRBJ2-5|13
CASSLRGRGTQYF
TGTGCCAGCAGCCTTCGGGGGCGTGGGACCCAGTACTTC
>-|TRBV28|-|TRBJ1-2|14
CASSGGTHNYGYTF
TGTGCCAGCAGTGGGGGGACACACAACTATGGCTACACCTTC
>-|TRBV14|-|TRBJ1-2|13
CASSQVKGYGYTF
TGTGCCAGCAGCCAAGTCAAGGGCTATGGCTACACCTTC
>-|TRBV11-2|once|TRBJ1-1|16
CASSLGPDRPNTEAFF
TGTGCCAGCAGCTTAGGTCCCGACAGGCCGAACACTGAAGCTTTCTTT
>-|TRBV6-1|-|TRBJ2-1|12
CASSSTGDEQFF
TGTGCCAGCAGTTCCACTGGAGATGAGCAGTTCTTC